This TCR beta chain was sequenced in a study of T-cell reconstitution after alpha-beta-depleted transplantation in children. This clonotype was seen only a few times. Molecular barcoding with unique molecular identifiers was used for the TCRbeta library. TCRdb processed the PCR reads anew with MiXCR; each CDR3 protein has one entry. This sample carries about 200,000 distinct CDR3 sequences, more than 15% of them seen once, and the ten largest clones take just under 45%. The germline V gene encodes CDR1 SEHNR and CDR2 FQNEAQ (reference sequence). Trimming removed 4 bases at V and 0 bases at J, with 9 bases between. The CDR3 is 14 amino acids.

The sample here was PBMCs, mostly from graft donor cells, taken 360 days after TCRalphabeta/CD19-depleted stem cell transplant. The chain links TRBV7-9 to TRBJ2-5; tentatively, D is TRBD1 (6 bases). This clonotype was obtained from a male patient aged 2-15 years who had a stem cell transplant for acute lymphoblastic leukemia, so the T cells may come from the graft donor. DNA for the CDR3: TGTGCCAGCAGCTCATGGACAGACCAAGAGACCCAGTACTTC. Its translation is CASSSWTDQETQYF.